These 30 T cell receptor beta chains came from one sample sequenced in a study of blood T cell repertoires in COVID-19. Sequenced by immunoSEQ multiplex PCR; TCRdb stores in-frame clones only, minus some. The sample contains about 49,000 clones, roughly four fifths of which appear only once. The material sequenced was peripheral blood. The receptors were sampled from an older woman with acute or convalescent COVID-19.

The genes are TRBV7-3 and TRBJ1-2, with TRBD1 identical over 7 bases. The germline CDR1 and CDR2 sequences are SGHTA and FQGTGA. V was pared by 5 bases and J by 7 bases, with 7 bases of the junction left unmatched. This CDR3 comprises 13 residues. The CDR3 loop reads CASSDPQGFGYTF. The CDR3 nucleotides read TGTGCCAGCAGCGACCCACAGGGGTTTGGCTACACCTTC.

This clone is a singleton in its sample. The CDR3 DNA is TGTGCCAGCAGTGATGGAATACAGGGTTCCTATGGCTACACCTTC. Translation: CASSDGIQGSYGYTF. The gene calls are TRBV6-1 and TRBJ1-2; a weak D match, TRBD1 (6 bases). CDR3 length equals 15 residues. Trimming stripped 3 bases from V and 4 bases from J, with 15 bases between. The germline V gene has CDR1 MNHNS and CDR2 SASEGT.

The rearrangement joins TRBV6-5 to TRBJ2-7, with 8 bases identical to TRBD1. The germline gives CDR1 MNHEY, CDR2 SVGAGI. The CDR3 spans 15 residues. V shed 6 bases and J 5 bases; nucleotides not matched to a gene: 12. CDR3 nucleotide sequence: TGTGCCAGCAGCGCTCCATGGGGACAGGCGGACGAGCAGTACTTC. It translates to CASSAPWGQADEQYF.

This clone was detected once. This chain links TRBV2 with TRBJ1-6, with 8 bases matching TRBD1. This CDR3 spans 19 amino acids. Germline assignment: CDR1 SNHLY and CDR2 FYNNEI. The V gene end was trimmed by 5 bases and the J gene end by 7 bases; junction bases not matched to a gene: 19. The CDR3 sequence: CASSRTGKELLDGNSPLHF. In DNA, the CDR3 is TGTGCCAGCAGTCGGACAGGGAAGGAGCTCCTTGACGGAAATTCACCCCTCCACTTT.

V gene TRBV5-1 combines with J gene TRBJ1-5; D gene ambiguous. Trimming stripped 0 bases from V and 0 bases from J, with 10 bases between. This CDR3 is built from 16 residues. The germline V gene encodes CDR1 SGHRS and CDR2 YFSETQ. CDR3 sequence reads: CASSLDGRGSNQPQHF. The DNA of the CDR3 is TGCGCCAGCAGCTTGGATGGACGGGGTAGCAATCAGCCCCAGCATTTT.

V gene TRBV2 combines with J gene TRBJ1-5; 7 positions match TRBD1. CDR3 length: 13 residues. V lost 6 bases and J lost 3; bases outside the gene matches: 2. From germline, CDR1 is SNHLY and CDR2 FYNNEI. The chain's CDR3 is CASRGTVNQPQHF. The CDR3 nucleotides read TGTGCCAGCAGAGGGACAGTCAATCAGCCCCAGCATTTT.

This chain links TRBV19 with TRBJ2-1; possible D gene TRBD2, 5 bases. The germline V and J ends were trimmed by 6 bases and 2 bases, with 17 bases remaining between them. This CDR3 spans 16 amino acids. The V gene's germline CDR1 is LNHDA and CDR2 SQIVND (reference sequence). The CDR3 region is CASRPDWRAAYNEQFF. The CDR3 DNA reads as TGTGCCAGTAGACCCGATTGGCGGGCTGCCTACAATGAGCAGTTCTTC.

The chain recombines TRBV14 with TRBJ1-5; D might be TRBD1 (6 bases). V shed 0 bases and J shed 6 bases, with 15 bases lying between them. Looked up from germline, CDR1 is SGHDN and CDR2 is FVKESK. The CDR3 runs 16 residues. The chain's CDR3 is CASSQEGNRDRQPQHF. The DNA of the CDR3 is TGTGCCAGCAGCCAAGAGGGCAACAGGGACCGTCAGCCCCAGCATTTT.

This clone was found a few times. CDR3 in amino acids: CASSLAARSNQPQHF. DNA for the CDR3: TGTGCCAGCAGCTTAGCAGCTAGGAGCAATCAGCCCCAGCATTTT. J is TRBJ1-5 and V is TRBV7-8; D gene uncertain. There are 15 residues in the CDR3. V was cut by 0 bases and J by 1 base, with 7 bases left in between. The germline V gene has CDR1 SGHVS and CDR2 FQNEAQ.

The gene calls are TRBV2 and TRBJ1-5, with D possibly matching TRBD1 (6 bases). The CDR3 consists of 16 residues. V was clipped by 4 bases and J by 6 bases, with 19 bases between them. In germline, CDR1 is SNHLY, CDR2 FYNNEI. The CDR3 is CASSGNRQVQGQPQHF. Here the CDR3 DNA reads TGTGCCAGCAGTGGGAACAGACAGGTTCAGGGTCAGCCCCAGCATTTT.

J is TRBJ2-5 and V is TRBV5-4; no clear D. V lost 2 bases to trimming and J lost 3 bases, with 8 bases between them. CDR3 length: 13 amino acids. The germline V gene encodes CDR1 SGHNT and CDR2 YYREEE (reference sequence). Here the CDR3 DNA reads TGTGCCAGCAGCTTACGAGCCGAAGAGACCCAGTACTTC. Protein sequence: CASSLRAEETQYF.

The CDR3 DNA is TGTGCCAGCAGTTTCGAGATCAGGGGAGAGACCCAGTACTTC. Amino acid sequence: CASSFEIRGETQYF. The V and J genes are TRBV6-5 and TRBJ2-5, with D perhaps TRBD1 (6 bases). V gave up 4 bases and J gave up 4 bases, with 13 bases separating them. CDR3 length: 14 residues. Germline V gene lookup returns CDR1 MNHEY and CDR2 SVGAGI.

The rearrangement uses TRBV2 and TRBJ2-1; D perhaps matches TRBD2 (5 bases). Trimming shortened V by 10 bases and J by 6 bases, and 13 bases separated the two germline ends. Germline V gives CDR1 SNHLY, CDR2 FYNNEI. This CDR3 is built from 12 residues. In DNA, the CDR3 is TGTGCCACGTCTGGAGAGGGCAATGAGCAGTTCTTC. Its protein product is CATSGEGNEQFF. The complete variable domain, with remaining parts taken from reference TRBV2 and TRBJ2-1, reads EPEVTQTPSHQVTQMGQEVILRCVPISNHLYFYWYRQILGQKVEFLVSFYNNEISEKSEIFDDQFSVERPDGSNFTLKIRSTKLEDSAMYFCATSGEGNEQFFGPGTRLTVL.

The rearrangement uses TRBV9 and TRBJ2-2; TRBD1 aligns across 7 bases. The germline gives CDR1 SGDLS, CDR2 YYNGEE. The junction had 9 bases not matched to a gene; V was cut back by 2 bases and J by 5 bases. The CDR3 runs 16 residues. CDR3 sequence reads: CASSVSGTARTGELFF. CDR3 DNA sequence: TGTGCCAGCAGCGTTTCCGGGACAGCGAGGACCGGGGAGCTGTTTTTT.

The genes are TRBV20-1 and TRBJ1-5; 7 positions match TRBD1. The CDR3 contains 14 residues. V trimming: 4 bases; J trimming: 1 base; junction bases outside the gene matches: 4. In germline, CDR1 is DFQATT, CDR2 SNEGSKA (reference sequence). The CDR3 bases are TGCAGTGCTATTGACAGGGTCAGCAATCAGCCCCAGCATTTT. The encoded protein is CSAIDRVSNQPQHF.

This clone was seen only once. The chain combines TRBV5-6 with TRBJ1-1; D is unresolved. Per the germline V gene, CDR1 is SGHDT and CDR2 is YYEEEE. Between the trimmed V and J ends, which lost 3 bases and 0 bases, there was a span of 9 bases. The CDR3 sequence is 14 residues long. CDR3: CASSSRLMNTEAFF. CDR3 nucleotide sequence: TGTGCCAGCAGCTCTAGATTGATGAACACTGAAGCTTTCTTT.

Only one count was recorded for this clone. The chain has TRBV7-8 and TRBJ1-2; 9 positions match TRBD1. The CDR3 has 19 amino acids. Per germline, CDR1 SGHVS and CDR2 FQNEAQ. The V segment lost 5 bases and the J segment 2 bases; nucleotides outside the gene matches: 18. CDR3 amino acids: CASSPRSGTGRSGNYGYTF. The CDR3 bases are TGTGCCAGCAGCCCGCGTAGTGGGACAGGGCGCTCCGGCAACTATGGCTACACCTTC.

This clone turned up a few times. J is TRBJ1-2 and V is TRBV28; D is unresolved. The CDR3 spans 13 residues. V lost 2 bases and J 4 bases, leaving 8 bases between the germline ends. Germline values: CDR1 MDHEN, CDR2 SYDVKM. This CDR3 is CASSLRRIYGYTF. The CDR3 nucleotides are TGTGCCAGCAGTTTACGGAGGATCTATGGCTACACCTTC.

This clone turned up a few times. V gene TRBV19 combines with J gene TRBJ1-2; TRBD1 matches at 10 bases. With V trimmed by 9 bases and J by 8 bases, 15 bases remained unmatched. Germline assignment: CDR1 LNHDA and CDR2 SQIVND (reference sequence). The CDR3 runs 15 residues. DNA for the CDR3: TGTGCCAGCCAGAGACTTGGGACAGGGGAAGTAGGCTACACCTTC. Translating gives CASQRLGTGEVGYTF.

This clone was recorded once. The J gene is TRBJ1-5, the V gene TRBV4-2; D perhaps matches TRBD1 (5 bases). Germline CDR1 and CDR2: LGHNA and YNFKEQ. The CDR3 is 14 amino acids. V lost 6 bases, J lost 3 bases, and 12 bases lay in between. DNA of the CDR3: TGTGCCAGCAGTCGGCAGGGCCTCAATCAGCCCCAGCATTTT. Residues: CASSRQGLNQPQHF.

A few counts support this clone. This chain connects TRBV4-1 to TRBJ2-5, with D unclear. V gave up 2 bases and J gave up 0 bases, with 4 bases separating them. CDR3 length: 13 amino acids. Germline values: CDR1 MGHRA, CDR2 YSYEKL. CDR3 DNA sequence: TGCGCCAGCAGCCAACAGGACCAAGAGACCCAGTACTTC. Translation: CASSQQDQETQYF.

The rearrangement joins TRBV5-1 to TRBJ1-3; tentatively, D is TRBD1 (6 bases). Trimming took off 0 bases at V and 8 bases at J, with 9 bases between the two ends. The CDR3 has 13 amino acids. Per the germline V gene, CDR1 is SGHRS and CDR2 is YFSETQ. Here the CDR3 reads CASSLAGADTIYF. CDR3 in DNA: TGCGCCAGCAGCTTGGCAGGGGCCGACACCATATATTTT.

The chain joins TRBV5-4 to TRBJ1-2; D possibly corresponds to TRBD1 (5 bases). The CDR3 loop spans 14 amino acids. The germline gives CDR1 SGHNT, CDR2 YYREEE (reference sequence). Deletions cut 1 base from V and 2 bases from J, with 9 bases between. The CDR3 spells CASSLQGTNYGYTF. Here the CDR3 DNA reads TGTGCCAGCAGCTTGCAGGGCACGAACTATGGCTACACCTTC.

The CDR3 is CASSFGLAGTADTQYF. For the CDR3, the DNA is TGCGCCAGCAGCTTTGGACTAGCGGGGACGGCAGATACGCAGTATTTT. V usage is TRBV5-1 and J usage is TRBJ2-3; 12 nucleotides match TRBD2. V lost 2 bases to trimming and J lost 4 bases; unmatched junction nucleotides: 5. The V gene's germline CDR1 is SGHRS and CDR2 YFSETQ. CDR3 size: 16 residues.

The rearrangement uses TRBV5-4 and TRBJ2-1; the match to TRBD2 covers 8 bases. Trimming at V came to 2 bases and at J to 9 bases, leaving 10 bases not matched to a gene. CDR3 length equals 15 residues. The germline V gene encodes CDR1 SGHNT and CDR2 YYREEE (reference sequence). CDR3 protein: CASSLGLAGRSEQFF. The CDR3 nucleotides read TGTGCCAGCAGCTTAGGGCTAGCGGGTCGGAGTGAGCAGTTCTTC.

J is TRBJ1-2 and V is TRBV13; D uncertain. Germline lookup yields CDR1 PRHDT and CDR2 FYEKMQ (reference sequence). CDR3 size: 12 residues. V was clipped by 1 base and J by 4 bases, with 4 bases between them. The CDR3 DNA reads as TGTGCCAGCAGCTTAGATAGCTATGGCTACACCTTC. This gives the protein CASSLDSYGYTF. Combining the CDR3 with reference TRBV13 and TRBJ1-2 gives the whole variable domain AAGVIQSPRHLIKEKRETATLKCYPIPRHDTVYWYQQGPGQDPQFLISFYEKMQSDKGSIPDRFSAQQFSDYHSELNMSSLELGDSALYFCASSLDSYGYTFGSGTRLTVV.

This clone was seen a single time. The V and J genes are TRBV5-1 and TRBJ2-3; D is perhaps TRBD1 (6 bases). Germline values: CDR1 SGHRS, CDR2 YFSETQ. The CDR3 is made up of 17 amino acids. The germline V and J ends were trimmed by 2 bases and 2 bases, with 18 bases remaining between them. CDR3 protein: CASSFSPSDRHTDTQYF. As DNA, the CDR3 is TGCGCCAGCAGCTTTTCCCCATCCGACAGGCACACAGATACGCAGTATTTT.

The rearrangement joins TRBV5-6 to TRBJ2-3; 8 bases map to TRBD2. This CDR3 is 14 amino acids long. The J segment lost 3 bases and the V segment lost 4 bases, leaving 4 bases of the junction unmatched. CDR1 is SGHDT, CDR2 YYEEEE, per germline. The CDR3, as DNA: TGTGCCAGCAGCACCAGCGGGGGAACAGATACGCAGTATTTT. It is translated as CASSTSGGTDTQYF.

The gene calls are TRBV2 and TRBJ1-6; 12 bases are a match to TRBD1. Losses at the gene ends were 6 bases for V and 9 bases for J; bases not matched to a gene: 15. This CDR3 region has 18 residues. Germline-derived CDR1 and CDR2 are SNHLY and FYNNEI. CDR3 region: CASRPGTGGKSKISPLHF. CDR3 sequence (DNA): TGTGCCAGCAGACCCGGGACAGGGGGCAAGTCTAAAATTTCACCCCTCCACTTT.

The chain joins TRBV5-4 to TRBJ2-3; D not certain. Trimming pared 2 bases from V and 6 bases from J, leaving 7 bases between. The germline V gene encodes CDR1 SGHNT and CDR2 YYREEE (reference sequence). The CDR3 consists of 12 residues. CDR3 region: CASSFPLDTQYF. The CDR3 region has the DNA TGTGCCAGCAGCTTTCCCTTGGATACGCAGTATTTT.